This T cell receptor beta chain was captured in a study of blood T cell repertoires in COVID-19. About the study: Acute and convalescent COVID-19 specimens originated in the United States, Italy and Spain. In each case, the material was cDNA or gDNA derived from T cells, B-cell-depleted T cells, or PBMCs.

CDR1 and CDR2 (germline): SEHNR, FQNEAQ (reference sequence). This CDR3 is built from 16 residues. Germline trimming cut 5 bases from V and 3 bases from J; bases unmatched to any gene: 5. The table came from immunoSEQ multiplex PCR; TCRdb's copy has only in-frame clones and leaves some out. Found here are about 94,000 clones, about 80% of them singletons; the top ten hold roughly 19%. Sequences were obtained from peripheral blood. The clonotype originates from a human donor in a cohort sampled during active COVID-19. The chain recombines TRBV7-9 with TRBJ2-1; TRBD2 matches at 12 bases. This chain's CDR3 is CASSPGTSGLYNEQFF. The CDR3 DNA sequence: TGTGCCAGCAGCCCCGGGACTAGCGGGCTCTACAATGAGCAGTTCTTC. Based on the CDR3 plus reference TRBV7-9 and TRBJ2-1, the full variable domain is DTGVSQNPRHKITKRGQNVTFRCDPISEHNRLYWYRQTLGQGPEFLTYFQNEAQLEKSRLLSDRFSAERPKGSFSTLEIQRTEQGDSAMYLCASSPGTSGLYNEQFFGPGTRLTVL.